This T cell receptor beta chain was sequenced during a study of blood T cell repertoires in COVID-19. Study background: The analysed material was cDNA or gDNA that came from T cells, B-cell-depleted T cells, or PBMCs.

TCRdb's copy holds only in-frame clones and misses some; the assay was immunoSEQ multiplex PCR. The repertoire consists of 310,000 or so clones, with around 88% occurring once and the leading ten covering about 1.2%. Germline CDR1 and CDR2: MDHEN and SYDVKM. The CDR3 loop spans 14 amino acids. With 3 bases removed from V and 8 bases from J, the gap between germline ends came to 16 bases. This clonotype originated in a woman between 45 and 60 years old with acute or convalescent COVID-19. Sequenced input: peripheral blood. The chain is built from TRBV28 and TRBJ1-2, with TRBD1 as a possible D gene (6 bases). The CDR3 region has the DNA TGTGCCAGCAGTTTCTTGCAGGGGTCTTCGGGCTACACCTTC. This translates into CASSFLQGSSGYTF.